The source of this T cell receptor beta chain is a study of technical replicates of blood from a handful of donors. V lost 8 bases, J lost 1 base, and 14 bases lay in between. CDR1 and CDR2 from the germline V gene are PRHDT and FYEKMQ (reference sequence). The CDR3 spans 14 residues. This table comes from immunoSEQ multiplex PCR, and its TCRdb copy is limited to in-frame clones, with some not included. The data hold just over 70,000 clones, with approximately 94% observed a single time. The receptor was derived from a human donor in good health. The sequenced sample was T cells isolated from PBMCs. V usage is TRBV13 and J usage is TRBJ1-1; D not certain. The CDR3 loop reads CASSNILGNTEAFF. The CDR3 nucleotides are TGTGCCAGCTCAAACATACTAGGGAACACTGAAGCTTTCTTT.